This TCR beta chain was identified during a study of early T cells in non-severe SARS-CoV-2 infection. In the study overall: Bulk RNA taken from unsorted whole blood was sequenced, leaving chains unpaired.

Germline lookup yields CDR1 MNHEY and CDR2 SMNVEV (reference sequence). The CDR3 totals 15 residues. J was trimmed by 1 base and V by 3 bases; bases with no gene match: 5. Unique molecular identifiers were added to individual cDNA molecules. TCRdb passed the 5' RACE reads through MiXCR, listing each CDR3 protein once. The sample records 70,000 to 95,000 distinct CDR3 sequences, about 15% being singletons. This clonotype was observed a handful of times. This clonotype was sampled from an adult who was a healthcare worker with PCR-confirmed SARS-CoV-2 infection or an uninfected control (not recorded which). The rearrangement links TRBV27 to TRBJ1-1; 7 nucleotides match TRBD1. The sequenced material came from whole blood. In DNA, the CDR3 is TGTGCCAGCAGTTTGCGGGGACAGACGAACACTGAAGCTTTCTTT. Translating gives CASSLRGQTNTEAFF.